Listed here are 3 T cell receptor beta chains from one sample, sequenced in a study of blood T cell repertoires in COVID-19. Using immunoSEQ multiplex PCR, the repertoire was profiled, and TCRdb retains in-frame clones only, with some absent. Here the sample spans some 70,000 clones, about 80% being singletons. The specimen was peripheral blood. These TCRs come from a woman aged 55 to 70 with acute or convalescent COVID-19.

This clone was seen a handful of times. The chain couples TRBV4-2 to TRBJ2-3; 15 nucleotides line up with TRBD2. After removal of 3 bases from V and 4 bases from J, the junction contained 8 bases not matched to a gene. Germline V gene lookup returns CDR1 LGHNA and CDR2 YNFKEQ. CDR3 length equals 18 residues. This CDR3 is CASSHYGTSGGKADTQYF. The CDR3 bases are TGTGCCAGCAGCCACTATGGGACTAGCGGGGGGAAGGCAGATACGCAGTATTTT.

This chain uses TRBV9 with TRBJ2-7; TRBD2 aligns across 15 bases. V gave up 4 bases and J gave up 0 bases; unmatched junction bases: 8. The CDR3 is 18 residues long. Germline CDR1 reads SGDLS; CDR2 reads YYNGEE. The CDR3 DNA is TGTGCCAGCAGCCCCGGGACTAGCGGGGGGCCTCTCTCCTACGAGCAGTACTTC. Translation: CASSPGTSGGPLSYEQYF.

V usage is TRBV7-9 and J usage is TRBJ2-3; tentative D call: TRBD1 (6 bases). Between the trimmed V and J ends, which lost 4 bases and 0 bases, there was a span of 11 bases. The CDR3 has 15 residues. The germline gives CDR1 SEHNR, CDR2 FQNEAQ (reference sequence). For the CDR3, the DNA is TGTGCCAGCAGCTGGCTGGGGGCCAGCACAGATACGCAGTATTTT. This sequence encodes CASSWLGASTDTQYF.